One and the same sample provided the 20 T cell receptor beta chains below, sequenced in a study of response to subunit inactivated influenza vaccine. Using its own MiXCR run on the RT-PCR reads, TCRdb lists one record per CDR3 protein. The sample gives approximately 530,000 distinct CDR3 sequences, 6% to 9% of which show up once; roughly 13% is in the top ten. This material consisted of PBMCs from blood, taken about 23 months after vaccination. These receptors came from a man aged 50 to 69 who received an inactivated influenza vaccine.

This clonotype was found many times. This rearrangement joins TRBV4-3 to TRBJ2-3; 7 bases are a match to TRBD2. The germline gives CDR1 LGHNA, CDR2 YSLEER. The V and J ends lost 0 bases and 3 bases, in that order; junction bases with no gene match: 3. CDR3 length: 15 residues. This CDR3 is CASSQEAGVTDTQYF. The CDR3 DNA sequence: TGCGCCAGCAGCCAAGAGGCGGGAGTGACAGATACGCAGTATTTT.

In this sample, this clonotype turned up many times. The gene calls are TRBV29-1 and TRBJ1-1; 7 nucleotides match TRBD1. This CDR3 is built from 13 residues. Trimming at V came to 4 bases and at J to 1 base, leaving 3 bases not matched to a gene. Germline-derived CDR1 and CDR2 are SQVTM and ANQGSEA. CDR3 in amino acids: CSVGRQGNTEAFF. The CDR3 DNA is TGCAGCGTTGGGCGACAGGGGAACACTGAAGCTTTCTTT.

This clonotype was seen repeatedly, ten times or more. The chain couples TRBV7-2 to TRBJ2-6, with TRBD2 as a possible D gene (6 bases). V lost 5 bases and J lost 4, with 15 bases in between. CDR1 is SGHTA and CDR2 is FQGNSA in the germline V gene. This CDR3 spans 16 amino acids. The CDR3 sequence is CASSLTSNPGANVLTF. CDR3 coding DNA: TGTGCCAGCAGCCTTACTAGCAATCCCGGGGCCAACGTCCTGACTTTC.

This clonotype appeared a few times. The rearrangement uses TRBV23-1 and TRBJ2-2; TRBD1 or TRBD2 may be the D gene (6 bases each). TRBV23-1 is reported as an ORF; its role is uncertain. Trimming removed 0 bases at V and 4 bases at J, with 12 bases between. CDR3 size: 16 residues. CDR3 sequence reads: CASSQSTGAPTGELFF. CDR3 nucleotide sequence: TGCGCCAGCAGTCAATCGACGGGGGCGCCCACCGGGGAGCTGTTTTTT.

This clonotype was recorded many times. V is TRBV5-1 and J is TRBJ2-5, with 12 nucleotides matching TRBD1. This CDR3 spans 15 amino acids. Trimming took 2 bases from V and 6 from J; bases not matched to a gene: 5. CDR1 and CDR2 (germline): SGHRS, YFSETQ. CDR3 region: CASSLGTGGTKTQYF. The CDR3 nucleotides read TGCGCCAGCAGCTTAGGGACAGGGGGCACAAAGACCCAGTACTTC.

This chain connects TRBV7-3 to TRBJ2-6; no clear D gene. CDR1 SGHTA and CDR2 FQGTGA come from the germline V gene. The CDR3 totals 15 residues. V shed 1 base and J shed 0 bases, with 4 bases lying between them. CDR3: CASSLINSGANVLTF. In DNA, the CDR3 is TGTGCCAGCAGCTTAATCAACTCTGGGGCCAACGTCCTGACTTTC.

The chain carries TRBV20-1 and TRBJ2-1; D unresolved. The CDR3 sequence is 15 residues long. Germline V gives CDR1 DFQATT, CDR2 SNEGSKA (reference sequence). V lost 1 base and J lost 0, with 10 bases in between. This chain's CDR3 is CSARGPLNSYNEQFF. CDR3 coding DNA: TGCAGTGCTAGAGGTCCCCTTAACTCCTACAATGAGCAGTTCTTC.

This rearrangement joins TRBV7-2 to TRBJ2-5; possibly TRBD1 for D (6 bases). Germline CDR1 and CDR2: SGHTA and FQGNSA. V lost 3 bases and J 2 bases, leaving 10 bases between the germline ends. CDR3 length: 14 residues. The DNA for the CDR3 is TGTGCCAGCAGCTTCACCGGGACACAAGAGACCCAGTACTTC. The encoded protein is CASSFTGTQETQYF.

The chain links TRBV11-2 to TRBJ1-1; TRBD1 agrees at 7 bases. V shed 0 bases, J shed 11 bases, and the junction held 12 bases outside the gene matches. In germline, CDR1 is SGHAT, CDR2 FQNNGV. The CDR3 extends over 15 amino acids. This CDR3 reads CASSLDLWQTGYAFF. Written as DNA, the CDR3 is TGTGCCAGCAGCTTAGATCTATGGCAGACAGGGTATGCTTTCTTT.

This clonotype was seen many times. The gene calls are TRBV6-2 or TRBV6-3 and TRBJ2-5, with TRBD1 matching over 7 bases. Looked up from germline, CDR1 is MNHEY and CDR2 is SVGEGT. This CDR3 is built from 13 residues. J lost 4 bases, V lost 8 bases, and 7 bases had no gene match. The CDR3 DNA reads TGTGCCAGCGCTCGACAGGGAATAGAGACCCAGTACTTC. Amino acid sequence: CASARQGIETQYF.

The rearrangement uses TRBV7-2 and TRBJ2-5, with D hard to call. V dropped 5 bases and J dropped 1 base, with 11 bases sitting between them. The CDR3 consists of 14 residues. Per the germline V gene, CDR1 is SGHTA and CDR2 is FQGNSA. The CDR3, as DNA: TGTGCCAGCAGCCCCCGTGGCATCCAAGAGACCCAGTACTTC. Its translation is CASSPRGIQETQYF.

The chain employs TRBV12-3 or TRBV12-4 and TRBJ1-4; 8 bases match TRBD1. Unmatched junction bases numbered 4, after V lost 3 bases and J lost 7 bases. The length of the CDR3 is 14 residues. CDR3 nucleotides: TGTGCCAGCAGTTTGTGGACAGGGATTGAAAAACTGTTTTTT. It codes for CASSLWTGIEKLFF.

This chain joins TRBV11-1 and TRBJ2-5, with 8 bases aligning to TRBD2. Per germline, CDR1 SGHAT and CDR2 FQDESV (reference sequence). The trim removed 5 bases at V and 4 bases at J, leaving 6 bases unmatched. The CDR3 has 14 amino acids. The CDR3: CASSPGLASETQYF. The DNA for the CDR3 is TGTGCCAGCAGCCCCGGACTAGCCTCAGAGACCCAGTACTTC.

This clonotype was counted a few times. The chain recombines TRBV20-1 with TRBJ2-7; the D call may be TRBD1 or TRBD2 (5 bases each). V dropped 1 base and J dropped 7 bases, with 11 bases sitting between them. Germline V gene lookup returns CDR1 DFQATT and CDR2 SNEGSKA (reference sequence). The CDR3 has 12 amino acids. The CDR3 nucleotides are TGCAGTGCTAGAGTGGGGGTCGAAGAGCAGTACTTC. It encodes CSARVGVEEQYF.

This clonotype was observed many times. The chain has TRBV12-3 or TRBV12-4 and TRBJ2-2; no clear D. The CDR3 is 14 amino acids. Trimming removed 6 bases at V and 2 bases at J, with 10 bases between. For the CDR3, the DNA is TGTGCCAGCAGGACGACTGCCAACACCGGGGAGCTGTTTTTT. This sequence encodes CASRTTANTGELFF.

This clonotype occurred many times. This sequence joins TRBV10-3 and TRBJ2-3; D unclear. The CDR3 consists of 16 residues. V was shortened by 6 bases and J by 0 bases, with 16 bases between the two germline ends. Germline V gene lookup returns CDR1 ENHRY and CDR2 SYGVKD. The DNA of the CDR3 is TGTGCCATCAGCTCCGACCTCTATGCTAGCACAGATACGCAGTATTTT. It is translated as CAISSDLYASTDTQYF.

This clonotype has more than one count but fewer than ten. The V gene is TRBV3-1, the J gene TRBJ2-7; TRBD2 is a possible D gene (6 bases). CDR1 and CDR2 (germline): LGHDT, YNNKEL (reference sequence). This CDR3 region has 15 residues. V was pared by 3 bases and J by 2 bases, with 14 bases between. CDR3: CASSQGGTQTYEQYF. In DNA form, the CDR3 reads TGTGCCAGCAGCCAGGGCGGGACTCAAACCTACGAGCAGTACTTC.

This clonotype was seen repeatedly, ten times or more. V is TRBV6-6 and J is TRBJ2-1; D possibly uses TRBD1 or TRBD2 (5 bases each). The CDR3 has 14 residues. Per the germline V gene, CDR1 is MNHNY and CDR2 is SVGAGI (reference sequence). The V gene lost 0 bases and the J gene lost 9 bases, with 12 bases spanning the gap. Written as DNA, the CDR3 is TGTGCCAGCAGTTACTCGACAGCTAGCACTGAGCAGTTCTTC. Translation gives CASSYSTASTEQFF.

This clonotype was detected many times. DNA of the CDR3: TGCGCCAGCAGCCAAGTCTCTAGCGGGGGCACAGATACGCAGTATTTT. Translating it yields CASSQVSSGGTDTQYF. The V and J genes are TRBV4-1 and TRBJ2-3; 9 bases are a match to TRBD2. The CDR3 sequence is 16 residues long. Trimming at V came to 1 base and at J to 1 base, leaving 3 bases not matched to a gene. The germline V gene encodes CDR1 MGHRA and CDR2 YSYEKL.

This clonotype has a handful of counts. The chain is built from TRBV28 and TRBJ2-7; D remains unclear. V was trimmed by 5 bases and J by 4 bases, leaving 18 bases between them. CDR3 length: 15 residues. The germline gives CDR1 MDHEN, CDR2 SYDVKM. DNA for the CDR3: TGTGCCAGCAGTCCTAGGAATCCAGCTTATTACGAGCAGTACTTC. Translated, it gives CASSPRNPAYYEQYF. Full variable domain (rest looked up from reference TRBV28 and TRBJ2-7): DVKVTQSSRYLVKRTGEKVFLECVQDMDHENMFWYRQDPGLGLRLIYFSYDVKMKEKGDIPEGYSVSREKKERFSLILESASTNQTSMYLCASSPRNPAYYEQYFGPGTRLTVT.